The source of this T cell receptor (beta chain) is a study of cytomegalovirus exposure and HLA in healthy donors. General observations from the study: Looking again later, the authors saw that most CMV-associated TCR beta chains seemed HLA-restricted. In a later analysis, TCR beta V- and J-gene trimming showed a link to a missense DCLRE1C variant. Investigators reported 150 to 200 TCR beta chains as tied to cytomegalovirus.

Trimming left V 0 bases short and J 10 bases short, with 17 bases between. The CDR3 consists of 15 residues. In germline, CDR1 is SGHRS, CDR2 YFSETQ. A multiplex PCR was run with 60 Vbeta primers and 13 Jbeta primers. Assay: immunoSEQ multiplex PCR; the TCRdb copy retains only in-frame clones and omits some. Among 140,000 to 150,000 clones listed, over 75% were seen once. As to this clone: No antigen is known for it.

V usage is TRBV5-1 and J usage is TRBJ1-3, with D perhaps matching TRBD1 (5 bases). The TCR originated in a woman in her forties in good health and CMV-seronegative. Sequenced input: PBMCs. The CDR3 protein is CASSLAGAGYETIYF. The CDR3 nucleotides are TGCGCCAGCAGCTTGGCCGGGGCGGGGTACGAAACCATATATTTT.